This T cell receptor (beta chain) derives from a study of cytomegalovirus exposure and HLA in healthy donors. On this clone: As yet, its antigen is unknown.

In germline, CDR1 is MNHEY, CDR2 SVGAGI. The length of the CDR3 is 14 residues. The V and J ends lost 5 bases and 8 bases respectively, with 16 bases between them. Whole-study findings and limits: In vitro, a few CMV-associated chains proved specific for CMV antigens.

Primers for the PCR totalled 60 Vbeta and 13 Jbeta. The repertoire was sequenced with immunoSEQ multiplex PCR; TCRdb's copy has only in-frame clones and lacks some. The sample contains over 95,000 clones, about 70% of which appear only once. This receptor was identified in a human donor in good health. Material for sequencing was PBMCs. The chain recombines TRBV6-5 with TRBJ2-4; the D gene is possibly TRBD1 (6 bases). This CDR3 reads CASSRGGSFDIQYF. The CDR3 coding sequence is TGTGCCAGCAGTCGAGGGGGTAGCTTCGACATTCAGTACTTC.